Only a few counts were recorded for the clone carrying this T cell receptor beta chain. V was shortened by 4 bases and J by 3 bases, with 10 bases between the two germline ends. Germline V gene data show CDR1 as SGHVS and CDR2 as FNYEAQ. This CDR3 has 14 residues. The sample originates from a study of blood T cell repertoires in COVID-19. Method: immunoSEQ multiplex PCR; TCRdb's copy keeps in-frame clones and lacks some. The sample yields about 250,000 clones, almost 85% seen once. The specimen was peripheral blood. The TCR originated in a man over 45 with COVID-19, enrolled during active disease. This rearrangement joins TRBV7-6 to TRBJ1-5; no clear D gene. In nucleotides, the CDR3 is TGTGCCAGCAGCTCGGGGTCAGACAATCAGCCCCAGCATTTT. This translates into CASSSGSDNQPQHF. The variable domain in full, completed from reference TRBV7-6 and TRBJ1-5, reads GAGVSQSPRYKVTKRGQDVALRCDPISGHVSLYWYRQALGQGPEFLTYFNYEAQQDKSGLPNDRFSAERPEGSISTLTIQRTEQRDSAMYRCASSSGSDNQPQHFGDGTRLSIL.